This T cell receptor (beta chain) was captured by sequencing in a study of radiation and T cells in renal cell carcinoma. Study-wide results and limits: Compared with controls, irradiated tumors had more, larger dominant CDR3 motifs.

As regards this clone: The antigen remains undetermined.

Germline CDR1 SEHNR, CDR2 FQNEAQ (reference sequence). The V gene end was trimmed by 2 bases and the J gene end by 12 bases; junction bases not matched to a gene: 7. There are 14 residues in the CDR3. The method was immunoSEQ multiplex PCR; TCRdb's version includes in-frame clones alone and lacks a portion of them. The table records 10,000 to 12,000 clones, nearly 60% of them present only once. Indicated treatment: treatment-naive control, cytoreductive nephrectomy. Controls were unirradiated tumors from treatment-naive cytoreductive nephrectomy patients. This clonotype originated in a man in his forties or fifties with renal cell carcinoma. The sample consisted of tumor tissue, taken from a patient whose treatment was nephrectomy without radiotherapy. This rearrangement joins TRBV7-9 to TRBJ2-3, with 11 bases that match TRBD2. The CDR3 sequence: CASSLSSGRAPQYF. The CDR3 DNA follows: TGTGCCAGCAGCTTAAGTAGCGGGAGGGCCCCTCAGTATTTT.